This T cell receptor beta chain was identified in a study of T-cell reconstitution after alpha-beta-depleted transplantation in children. A library of TCRbeta sequences, prepared with unique molecular identifiers, was generated. From the PCR reads, TCRdb called clonotypes with MiXCR, one entry per CDR3 protein. The sample has about 610,000 distinct CDR3 sequences, roughly a tenth seen once. This clonotype has a count of ten or more. The CDR3 extends over 14 amino acids. Trimming cost V 1 base and J 4 bases, with 11 bases left between them. The germline CDR1 and CDR2 sequences are SGHTA and FQGNSA. The rearrangement uses TRBV7-2 and TRBJ2-7, with D possibly being TRBD2 (6 bases). The input for sequencing was PBMCs from the stem cell graft donor, taken from the stem cell graft. The origin of this receptor is a human donor who donated a stem cell graft to a child with acute myeloid leukemia. The DNA for the CDR3 is TGTGCCAGCAGCTTAGGCCAGGCGGGGTACGAGCAGTACTTC. Protein: CASSLGQAGYEQYF.